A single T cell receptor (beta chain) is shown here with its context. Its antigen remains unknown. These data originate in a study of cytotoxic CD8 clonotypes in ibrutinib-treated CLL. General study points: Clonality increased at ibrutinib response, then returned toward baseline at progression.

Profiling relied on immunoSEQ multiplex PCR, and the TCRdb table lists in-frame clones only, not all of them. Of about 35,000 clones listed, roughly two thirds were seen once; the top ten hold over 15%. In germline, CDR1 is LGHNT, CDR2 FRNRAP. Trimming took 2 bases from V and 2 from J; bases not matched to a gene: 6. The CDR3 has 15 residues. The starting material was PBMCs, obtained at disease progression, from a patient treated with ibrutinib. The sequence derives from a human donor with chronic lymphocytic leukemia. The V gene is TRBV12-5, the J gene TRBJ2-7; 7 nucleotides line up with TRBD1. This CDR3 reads CASGLPGTETYEQYF. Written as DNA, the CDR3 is TGTGCTAGTGGTTTGCCAGGGACAGAAACCTACGAGCAGTACTTC.